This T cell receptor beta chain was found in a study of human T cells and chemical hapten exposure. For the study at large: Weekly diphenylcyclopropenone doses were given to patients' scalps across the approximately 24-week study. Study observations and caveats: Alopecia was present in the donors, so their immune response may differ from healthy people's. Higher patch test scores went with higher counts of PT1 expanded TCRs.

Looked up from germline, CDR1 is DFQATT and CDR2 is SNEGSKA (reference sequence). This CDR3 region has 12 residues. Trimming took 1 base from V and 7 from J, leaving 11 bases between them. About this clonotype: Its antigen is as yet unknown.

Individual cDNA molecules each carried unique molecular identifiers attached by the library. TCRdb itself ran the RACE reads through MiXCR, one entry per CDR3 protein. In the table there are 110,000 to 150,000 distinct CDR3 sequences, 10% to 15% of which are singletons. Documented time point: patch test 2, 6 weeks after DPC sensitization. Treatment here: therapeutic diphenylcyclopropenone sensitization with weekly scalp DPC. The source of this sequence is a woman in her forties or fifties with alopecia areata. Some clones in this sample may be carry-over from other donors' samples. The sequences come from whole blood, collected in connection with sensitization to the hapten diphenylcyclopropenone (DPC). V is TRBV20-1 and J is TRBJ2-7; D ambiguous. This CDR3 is CSARGTVREQYF. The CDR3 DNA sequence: TGCAGTGCTAGAGGAACAGTCAGGGAGCAGTACTTC.